A selection of T cell receptor beta chains follows, all from one sample in a study of T cell responses to AZD1222 COVID-19 vaccine. Method: immunoSEQ multiplex PCR; TCRdb's copy keeps in-frame clones and lacks some. The data show about 66,000 clones, about 90% seen once. This specimen consisted of peripheral blood, obtained on day 0 of AZD1222 vaccination. The receptor source for this set is an adult in good health. The CDR3 runs from the conserved cysteine through the conserved F or W. The D gene is left open where the match is weak. Clone size appears in some rows only: once, few, many, or a class for an expanded clone.

>TRBJ2-2|TRBD2|TRBV7-9|NA
TGTGCCAGCAGCTTAGCGTTAAGCGGGGTAAACACCGGGGAGCTGTTTTTT
CASSLALSGVNTGELFF
>TRBJ2-3|NA|TRBV5-8|NA
TGTGCCAGCAGCTTGTTCGGGAGTACGACAGATACGCAGTATTTT
CASSLFGSTTDTQYF
>TRBJ1-2|NA|TRBV25-1|NA
TGTGCCAGCAGTGACGGAGGTGGCAGCTATGGCTACACCTTC
CASSDGGGSYGYTF
>TRBJ1-2|NA|TRBV19|once
TGTGCCAGTAGTATCGTAGGAGCGGGGGCGTATGGCTACACCTTC
CASSIVGAGAYGYTF
>TRBJ2-3|NA|TRBV7-9|once
TGTGCCAGCAGCTTTGGGGCGGGTCGCACAGATACGCAGTATTTT
CASSFGAGRTDTQYF
>TRBJ2-7|TRBD2|TRBV4-3|few
TGCGCCAGCAGCCAATCTGTAGGCGGACTAGCGGGCGACTCCTACGAGCAGTACTTC
CASSQSVGGLAGDSYEQYF
>TRBJ1-1|TRBD1|TRBV6-2/TRBV6-3|once
TGTGCCAGCAGCCGTCTGACAGGGGGTGACCCGAACACTGAAGCTTTCTTT
CASSRLTGGDPNTEAFF
>TRBJ2-5|NA|TRBV30|NA
TGTGCCTGGAGTGTACGCAGGCAAGAGACCCAGTACTTC
CAWSVRRQETQYF
>TRBJ1-2|NA|TRBV30|NA
TGTGCCTGGGGGGGTTACGAGAGCTATGGCTACACCTTC
CAWGGYESYGYTF
>TRBJ2-6|NA|TRBV6-5|NA
TGTGCCAGCAGCTGGACAGTCTCTGGGGCCAACGTCCTGACTTTC
CASSWTVSGANVLTF
>TRBJ2-3|TRBD2|TRBV4-3|once
TGCGCCAGCAGCCAAGACGCCCCTAGCGGGGGGTGGGATACGCAGTATTTT
CASSQDAPSGGWDTQYF
>TRBJ2-1|TRBD2|TRBV5-5|NA
TGTGCCAGCAGCTTCTCAGCGGGAATCTACAATGAGCAGTTCTTC
CASSFSAGIYNEQFF
>TRBJ1-2|TRBD1|TRBV7-3|NA
TGTGCCAGCAGCTTAGACAGGGGGCTTGGCTACACCTTC
CASSLDRGLGYTF
>TRBJ1-3|NA|TRBV7-6|NA
TGTGCCAGCAGCTTAGGACTTGGAAACACCATATATTTT
CASSLGLGNTIYF
>TRBJ1-6|NA|TRBV19|NA
TGTGCCAGTAGTATAGCGGTGAGGCAGGTCCTCCACTTT
CASSIAVRQVLHF
>TRBJ1-6|NA|TRBV4-3|NA
TGCGCCAGCAGCCAGCAACTTAGGACGACGGATTCACCCCTCCACTTT
CASSQQLRTTDSPLHF
>TRBJ1-5|NA|TRBV2|NA
TGTGCCAGCAATCGACAGAGCCATAGCAATCAGCCCCAGCATTTT
CASNRQSHSNQPQHF
>TRBJ1-2|TRBD1|TRBV7-3|NA
TGTGCCAGCAGTTCCGGGACAGCCTTAGATGGCTACACCTTC
CASSSGTALDGYTF
>TRBJ1-3|NA|TRBV19|NA
TGTGCCAGTAGTATGTCCGGTCAGCCTTTCTCTGGAAACACCATATATTTT
CASSMSGQPFSGNTIYF
>TRBJ1-1|NA|TRBV2|once
TGTGCCAGCAGTCCTAGCACTGAAGCTTTCTTT
CASSPSTEAFF
>TRBJ2-3|TRBD2|TRBV11-3|NA
TGTGCCAGCAGCTTTGGCGGGGGGGCCTCAGATACGCAGTATTTT
CASSFGGGASDTQYF
>TRBJ1-5|TRBD1|TRBV19|NA
TGTGCCAGTAGTATCGGTGACAGGGTCAATCAGCCCCAGCATTTT
CASSIGDRVNQPQHF
>TRBJ1-2|NA|TRBV5-6|once
TGTGCCAGCAGCCCCGGGCCCTTCTCGGATAATGGCTACACCTTC
CASSPGPFSDNGYTF
>TRBJ2-7|TRBD2|TRBV19|NA
TGTGCCAGCCGGGGGGGCGGGGGTACCTACGAGCAGTACTTC
CASRGGGGTYEQYF
>TRBJ2-2|NA|TRBV7-2|NA
TGTGCCAGCAGCTCGCGGAACACCGGGGAGCTGTTTTTT
CASSSRNTGELFF